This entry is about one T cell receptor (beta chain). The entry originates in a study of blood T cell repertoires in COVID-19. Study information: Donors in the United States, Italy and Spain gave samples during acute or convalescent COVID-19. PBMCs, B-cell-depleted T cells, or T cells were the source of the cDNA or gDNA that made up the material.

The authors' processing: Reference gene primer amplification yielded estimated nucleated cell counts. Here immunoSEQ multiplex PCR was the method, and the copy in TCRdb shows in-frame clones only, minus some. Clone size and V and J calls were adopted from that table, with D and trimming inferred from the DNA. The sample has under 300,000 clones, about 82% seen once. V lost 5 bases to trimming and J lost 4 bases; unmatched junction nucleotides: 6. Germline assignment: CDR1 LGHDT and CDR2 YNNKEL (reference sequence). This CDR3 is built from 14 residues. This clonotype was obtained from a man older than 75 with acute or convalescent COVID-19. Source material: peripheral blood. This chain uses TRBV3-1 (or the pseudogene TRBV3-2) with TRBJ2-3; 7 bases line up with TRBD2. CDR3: CASSSARGADTQYF. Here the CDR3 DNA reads TGTGCCAGCAGCTCCGCACGGGGGGCAGATACGCAGTATTTT.